Below, one T cell receptor beta chain is given with its context. Measured with immunoSEQ multiplex PCR; TCRdb has only the in-frame clones, and not every one. The data contain about 330,000 clones, around four fifths of them seen just once; the ten biggest clones take up roughly 1.2%. The data were taken from a study of blood T cell repertoires in COVID-19. Across the whole study: Nucleic acid was either cDNA or gDNA, and it came from T cells, B-cell-depleted T cells, or PBMCs.

Germline loops: CDR1 MNHEY, CDR2 SMNVEV (reference sequence). The length of the CDR3 is 16 residues. V shed 4 bases, J shed 7 bases, and the junction held 7 bases outside the gene matches. What was sequenced was peripheral blood. This chain joins TRBV27 and TRBJ1-6, with 10 nucleotides matching TRBD1. The source of this sequence is a woman aged 45-59 years with acute or convalescent COVID-19. The CDR3 region is CASSSRWDRGNSPLHF. CDR3 nucleotide sequence: TGTGCCAGCAGTTCGCGATGGGACAGGGGAAATTCACCCCTCCACTTT.